A single sample is the source of the 10 T cell receptor beta chains below, sequenced in a study of blood T cell repertoires in COVID-19. The assay was immunoSEQ multiplex PCR, and TCRdb's table has in-frame clones only and misses some. The data hold about 68,000 clones, with around 80% observed a single time. The sample comprised peripheral blood. Receptors were obtained from a woman aged 45-60 years with acute or convalescent COVID-19.

J is TRBJ2-2 and V is TRBV19; D perhaps matches TRBD1 (5 bases). Per germline, CDR1 LNHDA and CDR2 SQIVND (reference sequence). The CDR3 length is 15 residues. Trimming took off 6 bases at V and 2 bases at J, with 13 bases between the two ends. The CDR3 loop is CASRIQGTNTGELFF. In DNA form, the CDR3 reads TGTGCCAGTAGAATCCAGGGCACCAACACCGGGGAGCTGTTTTTT.

The rearrangement links TRBV18 to TRBJ2-5, with 12 bases matching TRBD2. The CDR3 covers 17 residues. V lost 3 bases, J lost 3 bases, and 8 bases stayed unmatched. Germline V lookup: CDR1 KGHSH, CDR2 LQKENI. This chain's CDR3 is CASSPPGTSGREETQYF. The CDR3, as DNA: TGTGCCAGCTCACCCCCAGGGACTAGCGGGCGTGAAGAGACCCAGTACTTC.

The V call is TRBV27, the J call TRBJ1-5; 7 bases are a match to TRBD1. From germline, CDR1 is MNHEY and CDR2 SMNVEV (reference sequence). The V and J ends lost 4 bases and 2 bases, in that order; junction bases with no gene match: 5. The length of the CDR3 is 15 residues. The CDR3 sequence: CASSSRQGRNQPQHF. CDR3 coding DNA: TGTGCCAGCAGTTCTAGACAGGGCCGCAATCAGCCCCAGCATTTT.

The chain uses TRBV7-2 and TRBJ2-1, with D tentatively TRBD2 (5 bases). Germline loops: CDR1 SGHTA, CDR2 FQGNSA. Deletions cut 1 base from V and 0 bases from J, with 7 bases between. The CDR3 spans 15 residues. The CDR3 bases are TGTGCCAGCAGCTTAGACGGGGTCTCCTACAATGAGCAGTTCTTC. Translation: CASSLDGVSYNEQFF.

This clone was detected a few times. A read error may account for a junction end that differs from germline. The chain couples TRBV5-1 to TRBJ2-1; 7 positions match TRBD1. The CDR3 sequence is 17 residues long. Germline loops: CDR1 SGHRS, CDR2 YFSETQ. CDR3 nucleotides: TGCGCCAGCCGCTTCGCCCCGACAGGGAGCTCCTACAATGAGCAGTTCTTC. As protein: CASRFAPTGSSYNEQFF.

J is TRBJ2-5 and V is TRBV5-1; 7 bases agree with TRBD1. CDR1 is SGHRS, CDR2 YFSETQ, per germline. CDR3 length: 13 amino acids. J gave up 3 bases and V 2 bases, and 1 base lay outside the gene matches. CDR3 amino acids: CASSLDREETQYF. CDR3 nucleotide sequence: TGCGCCAGCAGCTTAGACAGGGAAGAGACCCAGTACTTC. The entire variable domain, with the rest obtained from reference TRBV5-1 and TRBJ2-5, is as follows: KAGVTQTPRYLIKTRGQQVTLSCSPISGHRSVSWYQQTPGQGLQFLFEYFSETQRNKGNFPGRFSGRQFSNSRSEMNVSTLELGDSALYLCASSLDREETQYFGPGTRLLVL.

The gene calls are TRBV6-6 and TRBJ2-2, with 7 bases fitting TRBD1. Trimming took 6 bases from V and 1 from J; bases not matched to a gene: 2. This CDR3 has 14 amino acids. CDR1 is MNHNY, CDR2 SVGAGI, per germline (reference sequence). CDR3 in amino acids: CASRRQGNTGELFF. In nucleotides, the CDR3 is TGTGCCAGCAGAAGACAGGGGAACACCGGGGAGCTGTTTTTT.

The V and J genes are TRBV29-1 and TRBJ2-1; TRBD2 might be the D (6 bases). Germline V gives CDR1 SQVTM, CDR2 ANQGSEA. There are 13 residues in the CDR3. Trimming pared 3 bases from V and 2 bases from J, leaving 8 bases between. In DNA, the CDR3 is TGCAGCGTTGACGAGCGGGCCTACAATGAGCAGTTCTTC. Its translation: CSVDERAYNEQFF.

The V call is TRBV5-1, the J call TRBJ2-7, with D possibly TRBD1 on 6 matching bases. Between the trimmed V and J ends, which lost 4 bases and 4 bases, there was a span of 15 bases. There are 14 residues in the CDR3. CDR1 SGHRS and CDR2 YFSETQ come from the germline V gene. The chain's CDR3 is CASSLGQMAYEQYF. CDR3 nucleotide sequence: TGCGCCAGCAGCCTCGGACAGATGGCTTACGAGCAGTACTTC.

J is TRBJ1-2 and V is TRBV4-2, with D possibly matching TRBD1 (5 bases). Per the germline V gene, CDR1 is LGHNA and CDR2 is YNFKEQ. Trimming took off 0 bases at V and 6 bases at J, with 17 bases between the two ends. This CDR3 region has 16 residues. CDR3 region: CASSQDRQGSLDGYTF. CDR3 nucleotide sequence: TGTGCCAGCAGCCAAGATCGCCAGGGTTCCTTGGATGGCTACACCTTC.